The 32 T cell receptor beta chains presented below share a single source sample, sequenced in a study of OX40 agonist ivuxolimab in advanced cancers. The assay was immunoSEQ multiplex PCR, and TCRdb's table has in-frame clones only and misses some. This table holds under 90,000 clones, approximately 80% found once. Source: CD4+ or CD8+ T cells sorted from blood, taken in a trial of the OX40 agonist ivuxolimab. Receptors originate from an adult with an advanced solid tumor such as melanoma, head and neck, liver or kidney cancer.

The chain has TRBV5-1 and TRBJ2-4; 10 bases fit TRBD1. The germline CDR1 and CDR2 sequences are SGHRS and YFSETQ. The CDR3 runs 15 residues. J lost 7 bases, V lost 2 bases, and 6 bases had no gene match. This chain's CDR3 is CASSFSGQGSNIQYF. The CDR3, as DNA: TGCGCCAGCAGCTTTTCGGGACAGGGGTCGAACATTCAGTACTTC.

The CDR3 DNA reads as TGTGCTAGTGGTGCCTCCGCCAGTCCCTACGAGCAGTACTTC. Translated, it gives CASGASASPYEQYF. The chain carries TRBV12-5 and TRBJ2-7; D not certain. The V gene lost 5 bases and the J gene lost 2 bases, with 13 bases spanning the gap. The CDR3 totals 14 residues. The germline gives CDR1 LGHNT, CDR2 FRNRAP.

This clone was recorded at least ten times. The chain recombines TRBV9 with TRBJ1-6; D perhaps matches TRBD1 (6 bases). Per the germline V gene, CDR1 is SGDLS and CDR2 is YYNGEE. The CDR3 has 14 residues. Trimming stripped 0 bases from V and 8 bases from J, with 9 bases between. The CDR3 DNA follows: TGTGCCAGCAGCGTAGGGACAGTATATTCACCCCTCCACTTT. Residues: CASSVGTVYSPLHF.

This chain uses TRBV11-2 with TRBJ2-5; TRBD1 agrees at 10 bases. CDR1 SGHAT and CDR2 FQNNGV come from the germline V gene. CDR3 size: 15 residues. The trim removed 7 bases at V and 1 base at J, leaving 6 bases unmatched. CDR3 nucleotide sequence: TGTGCCAGCACCCCAAGGGACAGGGGCCAAGAGACCCAGTACTTC. Translation gives CASTPRDRGQETQYF.

The gene calls are TRBV11-2 and TRBJ2-2; D perhaps matches TRBD1 (6 bases). Germline loops: CDR1 SGHAT, CDR2 FQNNGV. V lost 5 bases and J lost 5, with 27 bases in between. The CDR3 totals 19 residues. CDR3 sequence: CASSMKGQYGGHDTGELFF. As DNA, the CDR3 is TGTGCCAGCAGCATGAAAGGACAGTACGGCGGCCACGATACCGGGGAGCTGTTTTTT.

The chain has TRBV6-1 and TRBJ1-1; D not certain. The length of the CDR3 is 14 residues. Per the germline V gene, CDR1 is MNHNS and CDR2 is SASEGT. Deletions cut 7 bases from V and 4 bases from J, with 16 bases between. DNA for the CDR3: TGTGCCAGCAAGCCTGGGTATACGGGCACTGAAGCTTTCTTT. It yields the protein CASKPGYTGTEAFF.

This clone was seen a single time. This chain links TRBV9 with TRBJ2-1; TRBD2 agrees at 8 bases. V shed 0 bases, J shed 12 bases, and the junction held 23 bases outside the gene matches. The V gene's germline CDR1 is SGDLS and CDR2 YYNGEE. The CDR3 covers 19 residues. The CDR3 bases are TGTGCCAGCAGCGTAGAGACCCAGCTCCGGACTAGCCCGGATTCGACGCAGTTCTTC. Translated, it gives CASSVETQLRTSPDSTQFF. Filled out from reference TRBV9 and TRBJ2-1, the complete variable domain reads DSGVTQTPKHLITATGQRVTLRCSPRSGDLSVYWYQQSLDQGLQFLIQYYNGEERAKGNILERFSAQQFPDLHSELNLSSLELGDSALYFCASSVETQLRTSPDSTQFFGPGTRLTVL.

The J gene is TRBJ2-1, the V gene TRBV7-9; 11 bases align to TRBD1. The germline CDR1 and CDR2 sequences are SEHNR and FQNEAQ (reference sequence). V was pared by 1 base and J by 15 bases, with 11 bases of the junction left unmatched. The CDR3 spans 15 residues. CDR3 DNA: TGTGCCAGCAGCTTAGAGGGACAGGGGGGTGTGGTGCCGTTCTTC. It encodes CASSLEGQGGVVPFF.

The J gene is TRBJ2-1, the V gene TRBV1; the table's D call, TRBD2, was not checked against the DNA. TRBV1 is deemed a pseudogene. The CDR3 sequence is 20 residues long. The chain's CDR3 is CTSSRNRGLAGDPGMNEQFF. In DNA form, the CDR3 reads TGCACCAGCAGCCGAAACCGAGGACTAGCGGGGGACCCCGGTATGAATGAGCAGTTCTTC.

Remarks on this clone: The same CDR3 can be traced to other DNA sequences in this sample. This sequence joins TRBV18 and TRBJ2-7; 7 positions agree with TRBD1. The length of the CDR3 is 15 residues. V shed 4 bases and J 0 bases; nucleotides not matched to a gene: 6. In germline, CDR1 is KGHSH, CDR2 LQKENI. CDR3: CASSLRTGSSYEQYF. The DNA of the CDR3 is TGTGCCAGCTCACTACGGACAGGAAGCTCCTACGAGCAGTACTTC.

This sequence joins TRBV19 and TRBJ2-7, with 8 bases identical to TRBD1. CDR1 LNHDA and CDR2 SQIVND come from the germline V gene (reference sequence). V lost 5 bases to trimming and J lost 0 bases; unmatched junction nucleotides: 6. This CDR3 region has 15 residues. The chain's CDR3 is CASSFPGTGSYEQYF. DNA of the CDR3: TGTGCCAGTAGTTTCCCCGGGACAGGCTCCTACGAGCAGTACTTC.

This clone was seen just once. The identical CDR3 is also encoded by other nucleotide sequences in the sample. V usage is TRBV25-1 and J usage is TRBJ2-2; TRBD1 matches 7 bases. Germline V lookup: CDR1 MGHDK, CDR2 SYGVNS. V lost 3 bases to trimming and J lost 7 bases; unmatched junction nucleotides: 8. The CDR3 is 15 amino acids. CDR3 protein: CASSDATGWFGELFF. In nucleotides, the CDR3 is TGTGCCAGCAGTGACGCGACAGGGTGGTTCGGGGAGCTGTTTTTT.

This clone was seen just once. The chain employs TRBV5-1 and TRBJ2-5, with 8 bases fitting TRBD1. Unmatched junction bases numbered 16, after V lost 4 bases and J lost 5 bases. Germline values: CDR1 SGHRS, CDR2 YFSETQ. The CDR3 is made up of 17 amino acids. CDR3 coding DNA: TGCGCCAGCAGCCTCGGACAGGGTATGGGTGTTGGGGAGACCCAGTACTTC. Encoded protein: CASSLGQGMGVGETQYF.

The CDR3 DNA follows: TGTGCCAGCAGTTCCCCGCACCCCGGACAGGGGGTTGGTGACACTGAAGCTTTCTTT. Translating it yields CASSSPHPGQGVGDTEAFF. The gene calls are TRBV28 and TRBJ1-1; 10 nucleotides line up with TRBD1. Germline V gives CDR1 MDHEN, CDR2 SYDVKM. The CDR3 length is 19 residues. With 4 bases clipped from V and 3 bases from J, the junction kept 17 bases outside the gene matches.

The J gene is TRBJ2-5, the V gene TRBV11-2, with D perhaps TRBD1 (6 bases). The CDR3 has 13 amino acids. Germline loops: CDR1 SGHAT, CDR2 FQNNGV. The V end lost 5 bases, the J end lost 2 bases, and 9 bases lay between the germline ends. Written as DNA, the CDR3 is TGTGCCAGCAGCCGAGACAGGCAAGAGACCCAGTACTTC. Translating gives CASSRDRQETQYF.

The rearrangement uses TRBV7-2 and TRBJ2-3, with D perhaps matching TRBD2 (5 bases). CDR3 length: 15 amino acids. V gave up 3 bases and J gave up 6 bases, with 16 bases separating them. Germline lookup yields CDR1 SGHTA and CDR2 FQGNSA. CDR3 coding DNA: TGTGCCAGCAGCTTCCGGGCCCCGCCGGGGGATACGCAGTATTTT. It specifies CASSFRAPPGDTQYF.

The chain employs TRBV11-2 and TRBJ1-4; unclear D gene. V was pared by 1 base and J by 0 bases, with 9 bases between. The CDR3 has 16 amino acids. CDR1 SGHAT and CDR2 FQNNGV come from the germline V gene. CDR3 in DNA: TGTGCCAGCAGCTTAGTAGCCGTTTCAACTAATGAAAAACTGTTTTTT. This gives the protein CASSLVAVSTNEKLFF.

The chain is built from TRBV19 and TRBJ2-1; D may be TRBD1 (5 bases). CDR3 size: 12 residues. Germline loops: CDR1 LNHDA, CDR2 SQIVND (reference sequence). Trimming left V 5 bases short and J 9 bases short, with 11 bases between. CDR3 amino acids: CASSGAPGEQFF. As DNA, the CDR3 is TGTGCCAGTAGTGGGGCCCCGGGTGAGCAGTTCTTC.

V is TRBV6-1 and J is TRBJ2-3; D not certain. Trimming removed 3 bases at V and 10 bases at J, with 8 bases between. In germline, CDR1 is MNHNS, CDR2 SASEGT. The CDR3 has 11 residues. CDR3 sequence: CASSDLYSQYF. For the CDR3, the DNA is TGTGCCAGCAGTGACCTATATTCGCAGTATTTT.

CDR3 in amino acids: CSVDSSGLYNEQFF. The CDR3 region has the DNA TGCAGCGTTGACTCTAGCGGGCTTTACAATGAGCAGTTCTTC. This chain joins TRBV29-1 and TRBJ2-1; 8 bases are shared with TRBD2. The CDR3 sequence is 14 residues long. With 3 bases clipped from V and 4 bases from J, the junction kept 5 bases outside the gene matches. Germline CDR1 SQVTM, CDR2 ANQGSEA.

The gene calls are TRBV7-8 and TRBJ2-5; 10 bases match TRBD1. V was pared by 4 bases and J by 5 bases, with 4 bases of the junction left unmatched. Germline V CDR1 and CDR2: SGHVS, FQNEAQ. CDR3 length: 14 residues. The CDR3 reads CASSSRDRGETQYF. CDR3 nucleotides: TGTGCCAGCAGCTCCCGGGACAGGGGTGAGACCCAGTACTTC.

This sequence joins TRBV5-6 and TRBJ2-7; D could derive from TRBD1 or TRBD2 (5 bases each). V was pared by 4 bases and J by 6 bases, with 14 bases between. CDR1 is SGHDT, CDR2 YYEEEE, per germline. The CDR3 consists of 13 residues. DNA of the CDR3: TGTGCCAGCAGCCGCGAGGGGACGGCCGAGCAGTACTTC. Its translation is CASSREGTAEQYF.

The V gene is TRBV2, the J gene TRBJ1-1; D call uncertain. V lost 7 bases to trimming and J lost 0 bases, with 9 bases between them. Germline values: CDR1 SNHLY, CDR2 FYNNEI. The CDR3 is made up of 13 amino acids. The CDR3 coding sequence is TGTGCCAGCATCGGACGGATGAACACTGAAGCTTTCTTT. It codes for CASIGRMNTEAFF.

This clone showed up just once. V usage is TRBV7-2 and J usage is TRBJ1-1; TRBD1 is a possible D gene (5 bases). V lost 4 bases and J 2 bases, leaving 8 bases between the germline ends. CDR1 and CDR2 from the germline V gene are SGHTA and FQGNSA. The CDR3 loop spans 13 amino acids. The CDR3 is CASSSDRNTEAFF. In nucleotides, the CDR3 is TGTGCCAGCAGCTCCGACAGAAACACTGAAGCTTTCTTT.

This clone was observed a few times. This chain links TRBV6-1 with TRBJ2-1; TRBD1 aligns across 8 bases. The CDR3 runs 12 residues. Germline trimming cut 2 bases from V and 15 bases from J; bases unmatched to any gene: 6. Germline V CDR1 and CDR2: MNHNS, SASEGT. The DNA of the CDR3 is TGTGCCAGCAGTGAATTGGGACAGGTCCCGTTCTTC. Translating gives CASSELGQVPFF.

V and J are TRBV21-1 and TRBJ1-2; the listed D gene, TRBD1, was not tested against the DNA. TRBV21-1 has pseudogene status. The CDR3 contains 14 residues. The CDR3 protein is CASSKEDTVYGYTF. The CDR3 DNA reads TGTGCCAGCAGCAAAGAGGACACCGTCTATGGCTACACCTTC.

The V call is TRBV19, the J call TRBJ1-6; 10 positions agree with TRBD1. Germline CDR1 is LNHDA and CDR2 is SQIVND (reference sequence). The V gene end was trimmed by 5 bases and the J gene end by 3 bases; junction bases not matched to a gene: 13. CDR3 length: 19 residues. The CDR3 DNA reads TGTGCCAGTAGTGGGAGCCGGGACAGGGGACTTATCTATAATTCACCCCTCCACTTT. This sequence encodes CASSGSRDRGLIYNSPLHF.

This rearrangement joins TRBV29-1 to TRBJ2-3; TRBD2 matches at 7 bases. The CDR3 is made up of 12 amino acids. CDR1 SQVTM and CDR2 ANQGSEA come from the germline V gene. The DNA for the CDR3 is TGCAGTGTACGGGGGGGCACAGATACGCAGTATTTT. It is translated as CSVRGGTDTQYF.

The chain combines TRBV28 with TRBJ1-4; 8 bases are shared with TRBD1. The CDR3 contains 15 residues. Looked up from germline, CDR1 is MDHEN and CDR2 is SYDVKM. V was clipped by 6 bases and J by 4 bases; unmatched bases: 7. CDR3 nucleotide sequence: TGTGCCAGCAGGGACAGGGTCTGGGGTAATGAAAAACTGTTTTTT. This encodes CASRDRVWGNEKLFF.

The gene calls are TRBV6-1 and TRBJ1-5, with D hard to call. This CDR3 spans 14 amino acids. The germline V gene has CDR1 MNHNS and CDR2 SASEGT. The V and J ends lost 11 bases and 3 bases respectively, with 17 bases between them. The CDR3 nucleotides read TGTGCCGGACGGGCCCTCGGCCCCAATCAGCCCCAGCATTTT. Translated, it gives CAGRALGPNQPQHF.

The chain carries TRBV5-1 and TRBJ2-4, with 9 bases aligning to TRBD1. Germline CDR1 SGHRS, CDR2 YFSETQ. Losses at the gene ends were 0 bases for V and 8 bases for J; bases not matched to a gene: 3. The CDR3 totals 14 residues. For the CDR3, the DNA is TGCGCCAGCAGCTTGGGTGGGACAGGGTACATTCAGTACTTC. This translates into CASSLGGTGYIQYF. Full variable domain (missing parts from reference TRBV5-1 and TRBJ2-4): KAGVTQTPRYLIKTRGQQVTLSCSPISGHRSVSWYQQTPGQGLQFLFEYFSETQRNKGNFPGRFSGRQFSNSRSEMNVSTLELGDSALYLCASSLGGTGYIQYFGAGTRLSVL.

J is TRBJ2-7 and V is TRBV7-2, with 9 positions matching TRBD1. This CDR3 contains 15 residues. CDR1 is SGHTA, CDR2 FQGNSA, per germline. V gave up 1 base and J gave up 5 bases; unmatched junction bases: 6. DNA of the CDR3: TGTGCCAGCAGCTTAGGAGGACAGGGGTACAACGAGCAGTACTTC. Amino acids: CASSLGGQGYNEQYF.